This T cell receptor beta chain was sequenced during a study of blood T cell repertoires in COVID-19. Turning to the study itself: Sources were T cells, B-cell-depleted T cells, or PBMCs; the material itself was cDNA or gDNA.

The CDR3 has 14 residues. Germline V lookup: CDR1 LNHNV, CDR2 YYDKDF (reference sequence). As for this clone: One end of the junction fails to match germline, which may point to a read error. Other DNA sequences from this sample encode an identical CDR3 as well.

Source study methods: Cell counts per sample came from amplifying reference gene primers. Clones were sequenced by immunoSEQ multiplex PCR, and TCRdb holds only the in-frame ones, with some missing. V and J calls and clone size are as listed in that table; D and trimming were resolved from the DNA. The data show some 180,000 clones, around four fifths seen once. The material sequenced was peripheral blood. V gene TRBV15 combines with J gene TRBJ1-3, with TRBD1 matching over 8 bases. The receptor was derived from a middle-aged woman with COVID-19, enrolled during active disease. CDR3 in amino acids: CATSRKTGEHTIYF. The CDR3 DNA is TGCGCCACCAGCAGAAAGACAGGGGAGCACACCATATATTTT.